This TCR beta chain was captured by sequencing in a study of blood T cell repertoires in COVID-19. Study in general: In each case, the material was cDNA or gDNA derived from T cells, B-cell-depleted T cells, or PBMCs.

Method: immunoSEQ multiplex PCR; TCRdb's copy keeps in-frame clones and lacks some. The sample lists some 300,000 clones, nearly 90% occurring once. Enrolled during active infection, Seattle patients were then followed longitudinally. This clone was detected many times. The CDR3 length is 15 residues. Deletions cut 4 bases from V and 2 bases from J, with 15 bases between. Germline-derived CDR1 and CDR2 are SQVTM and ANQGSEA. The sample taken for sequencing was peripheral blood. The V call is TRBV29-1, the J call TRBJ1-5; D gene ambiguous. The clonotype originates from a middle-aged woman with COVID-19, enrolled during active disease. CDR3 DNA sequence: TGCAGCGTTGCTGACGGGGTCCTGGGCAATCAGCCCCAGCATTTT. Amino acids: CSVADGVLGNQPQHF.